Following are 2 T cell receptor beta chains from one sample sequenced in a study of long-term antiretroviral therapy in people with HIV. Sequencing used immunoSEQ v3.0 at survey level. Assay used: immunoSEQ multiplex PCR; TCRdb lists only in-frame clones, some missing. This sample has 30,000 to 40,000 clones, with about 80% found just once. Sequenced here: unsorted PBMCs, sampled 2 years after starting antiretroviral therapy. Receptor source: a woman aged 50 to 60 with HIV.

The rearrangement joins TRBV30 to TRBJ1-1; D possibly corresponds to TRBD1 (5 bases). CDR3 length equals 12 residues. Germline values: CDR1 GTSNPN, CDR2 SVGIG (reference sequence). Trimming took 2 bases from V and 5 from J, leaving 9 bases between them. The CDR3 coding sequence is TGTGCCTGGAGTCGAGGGGCAACTGAAGCTTTCTTT. Its translation: CAWSRGATEAFF.

This clone was seen a few times. V is TRBV18 and J is TRBJ1-6, with D hard to call. V was clipped by 3 bases and J by 9 bases, with 12 bases between them. Germline-derived CDR1 and CDR2 are KGHSH and LQKENI. This CDR3 comprises 14 residues. Written as DNA, the CDR3 is TGTGCCAGCTCACCGGTCAAAGGAGGTTCACCCCTCCACTTT. This encodes CASSPVKGGSPLHF.